Sequencing of this T cell receptor beta chain was carried out in a study of blood T cell repertoires in COVID-19. At the level of the study: Acute and convalescent COVID-19 samples came from the United States, Italy and Spain.

During active infection, Seattle patients enrolled and were then monitored through disease. This clone has only one observation. Profiled with immunoSEQ multiplex PCR; TCRdb holds only in-frame clones, not every one. The profile shows a few hundred thousand clones, around 90% of them singletons. The sample taken for sequencing was peripheral blood. The receptor was derived from a woman aged 70 to 79 with COVID-19, enrolled during active disease.

DNA of the CDR3: TGTGCCAGCAGTTTAGCGGGTCCTTTTGAGGACACTGAAGCTTTCTTT. This gives the protein CASSLAGPFEDTEAFF. The chain combines TRBV28 with TRBJ1-1; D gene uncertain. Trimming removed 2 bases at V and 3 bases at J, with 16 bases between. Germline lookup yields CDR1 MDHEN and CDR2 SYDVKM. The CDR3 runs to 16 residues.